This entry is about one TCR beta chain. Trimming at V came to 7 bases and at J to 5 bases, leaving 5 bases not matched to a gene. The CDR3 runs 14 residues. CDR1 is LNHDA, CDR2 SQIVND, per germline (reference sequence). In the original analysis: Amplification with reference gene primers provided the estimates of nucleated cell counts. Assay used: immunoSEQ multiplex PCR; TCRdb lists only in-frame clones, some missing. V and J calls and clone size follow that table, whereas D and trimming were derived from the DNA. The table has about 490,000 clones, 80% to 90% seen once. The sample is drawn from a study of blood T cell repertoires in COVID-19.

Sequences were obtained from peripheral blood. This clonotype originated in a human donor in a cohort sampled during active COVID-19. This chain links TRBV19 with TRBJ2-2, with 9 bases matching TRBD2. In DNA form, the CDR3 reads TGTGCCAGTAAGGTAGCGGGAGTAACCGGGGAGCTGTTTTTT. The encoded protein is CASKVAGVTGELFF.